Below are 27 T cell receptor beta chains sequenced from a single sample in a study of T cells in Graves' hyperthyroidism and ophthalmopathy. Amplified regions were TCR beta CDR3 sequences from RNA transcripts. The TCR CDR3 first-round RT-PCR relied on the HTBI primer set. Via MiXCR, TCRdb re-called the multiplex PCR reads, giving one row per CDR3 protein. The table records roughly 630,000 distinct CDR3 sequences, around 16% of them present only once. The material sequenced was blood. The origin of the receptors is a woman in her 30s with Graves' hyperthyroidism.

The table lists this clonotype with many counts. The CDR3 coding sequence is TGCGCCAGCAGCTTGGCACAGGGCCAATTCTATGGCTACACCTTC. Its translation: CASSLAQGQFYGYTF. The chain combines TRBV5-1 with TRBJ1-2, with D perhaps matching TRBD1 (6 bases). The V end lost 0 bases, the J end lost 4 bases, and 13 bases lay between the germline ends. CDR3 length: 15 amino acids. Germline V gives CDR1 SGHRS, CDR2 YFSETQ.

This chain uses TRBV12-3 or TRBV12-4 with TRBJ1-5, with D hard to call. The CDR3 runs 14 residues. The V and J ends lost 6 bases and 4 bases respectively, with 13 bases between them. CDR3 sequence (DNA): TGTGCCAGCAGACCCTCCGGGCCGAATCAGCCCCAGCATTTT. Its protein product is CASRPSGPNQPQHF.

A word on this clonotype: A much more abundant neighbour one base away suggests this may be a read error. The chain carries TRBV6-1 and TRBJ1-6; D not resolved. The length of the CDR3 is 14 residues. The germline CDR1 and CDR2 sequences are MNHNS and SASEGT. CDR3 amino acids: CAGSDNVWNSPLHF. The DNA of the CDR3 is TGTGCCGGCAGTGATAATGTTTGGAATTCACCCCTCCACTTT.

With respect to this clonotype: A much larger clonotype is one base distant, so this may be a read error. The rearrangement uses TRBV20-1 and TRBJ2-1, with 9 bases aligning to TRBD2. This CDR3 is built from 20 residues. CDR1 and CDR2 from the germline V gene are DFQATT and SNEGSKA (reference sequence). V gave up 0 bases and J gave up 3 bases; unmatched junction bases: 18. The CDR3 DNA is TGCAGTGCTAGAGATCTTCGGCTAGCGGGAAAAGACCCATACTACAATGAGCAGTTCTTC. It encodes CSARDLRLAGKDPYYNEQFF.

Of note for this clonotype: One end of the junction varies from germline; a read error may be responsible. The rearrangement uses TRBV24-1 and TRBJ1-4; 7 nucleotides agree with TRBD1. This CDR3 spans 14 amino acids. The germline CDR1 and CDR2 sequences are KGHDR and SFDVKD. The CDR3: CAASKTGTDEKLFF. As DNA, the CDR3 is TGTGCCGCCAGCAAGACAGGGACGGATGAAAAACTGTTTTTT.

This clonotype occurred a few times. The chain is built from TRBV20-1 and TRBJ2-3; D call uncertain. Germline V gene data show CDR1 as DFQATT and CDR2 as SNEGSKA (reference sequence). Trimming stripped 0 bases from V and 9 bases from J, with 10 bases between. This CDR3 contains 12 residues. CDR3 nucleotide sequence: TGCAGTGCTAGAGAAGTCCGAATCACGCAGTATTTT. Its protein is CSAREVRITQYF.

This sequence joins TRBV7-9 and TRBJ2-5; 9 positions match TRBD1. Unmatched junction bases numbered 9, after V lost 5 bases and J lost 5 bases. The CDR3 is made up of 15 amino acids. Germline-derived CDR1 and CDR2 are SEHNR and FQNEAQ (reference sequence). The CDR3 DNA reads TGTGCCAGCAGCCGGACAGGGGCAAAGTCGGAGACCCAGTACTTC. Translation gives CASSRTGAKSETQYF.

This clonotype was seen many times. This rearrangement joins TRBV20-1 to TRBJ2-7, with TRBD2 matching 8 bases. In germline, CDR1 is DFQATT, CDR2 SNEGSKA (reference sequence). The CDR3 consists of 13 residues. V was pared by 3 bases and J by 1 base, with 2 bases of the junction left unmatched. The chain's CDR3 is CSASGRDSYEQYF. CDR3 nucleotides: TGCAGTGCTAGCGGGAGGGATTCCTACGAGCAGTACTTC.

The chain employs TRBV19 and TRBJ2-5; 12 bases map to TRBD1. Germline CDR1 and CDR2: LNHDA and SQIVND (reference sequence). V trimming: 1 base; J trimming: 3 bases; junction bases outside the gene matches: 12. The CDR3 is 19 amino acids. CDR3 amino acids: CASSIVNRDRGRGEETQYF. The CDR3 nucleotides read TGTGCCAGTAGTATAGTAAACCGGGACAGGGGGCGCGGGGAAGAGACCCAGTACTTC. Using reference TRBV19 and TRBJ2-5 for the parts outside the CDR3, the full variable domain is DGGITQSPKYLFRKEGQNVTLSCEQNLNHDAMYWYRQDPGQGLRLIYYSQIVNDFQKGDIAEGYSVSREKKESFPLTVTSAQKNPTAFYLCASSIVNRDRGRGEETQYFGPGTRLLVL.

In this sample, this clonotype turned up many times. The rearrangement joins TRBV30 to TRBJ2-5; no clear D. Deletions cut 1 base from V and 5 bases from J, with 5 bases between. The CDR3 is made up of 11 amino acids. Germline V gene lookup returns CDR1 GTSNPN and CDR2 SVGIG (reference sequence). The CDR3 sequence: CAWSARETQYF. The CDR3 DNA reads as TGTGCCTGGAGTGCTAGGGAGACCCAGTACTTC.

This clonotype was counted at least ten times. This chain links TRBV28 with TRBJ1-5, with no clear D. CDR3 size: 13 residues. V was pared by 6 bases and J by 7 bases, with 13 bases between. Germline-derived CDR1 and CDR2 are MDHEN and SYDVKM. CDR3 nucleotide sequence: TGTGCCAGCAGCCCCTACAGCTGGCAGCCCCAGCATTTT. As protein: CASSPYSWQPQHF.

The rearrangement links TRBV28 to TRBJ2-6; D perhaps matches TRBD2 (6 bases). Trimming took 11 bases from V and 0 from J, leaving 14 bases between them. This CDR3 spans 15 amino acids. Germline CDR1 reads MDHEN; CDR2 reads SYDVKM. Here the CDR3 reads CAARAGSSGANVLTF. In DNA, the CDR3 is TGTGCCGCCCGAGCCGGGAGCTCTGGGGCCAACGTCCTGACTTTC.

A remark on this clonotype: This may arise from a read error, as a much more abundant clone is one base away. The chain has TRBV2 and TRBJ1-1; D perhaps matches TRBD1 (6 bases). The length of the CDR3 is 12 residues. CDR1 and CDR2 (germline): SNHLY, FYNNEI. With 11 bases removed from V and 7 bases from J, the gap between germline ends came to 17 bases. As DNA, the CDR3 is TGTGCCGGGGGCCCCTCTCGCAGTGAAGCTTTCTTT. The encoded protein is CAGGPSRSEAFF.

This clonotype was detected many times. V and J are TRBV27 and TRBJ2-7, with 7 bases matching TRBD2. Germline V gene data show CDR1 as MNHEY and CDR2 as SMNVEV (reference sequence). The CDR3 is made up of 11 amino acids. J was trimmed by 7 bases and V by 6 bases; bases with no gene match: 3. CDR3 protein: CASSRGGEQYF. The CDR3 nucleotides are TGTGCCAGCAGCCGGGGAGGGGAGCAGTACTTC.

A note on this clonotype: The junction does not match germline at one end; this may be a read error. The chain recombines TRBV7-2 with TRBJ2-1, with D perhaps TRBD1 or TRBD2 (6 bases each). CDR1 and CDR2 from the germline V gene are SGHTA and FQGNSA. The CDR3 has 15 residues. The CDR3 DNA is TGTGCCAGCAGCTTAGACGGGGGCTCCTACAATGAGCAGCACTTC. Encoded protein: CASSLDGGSYNEQHF.

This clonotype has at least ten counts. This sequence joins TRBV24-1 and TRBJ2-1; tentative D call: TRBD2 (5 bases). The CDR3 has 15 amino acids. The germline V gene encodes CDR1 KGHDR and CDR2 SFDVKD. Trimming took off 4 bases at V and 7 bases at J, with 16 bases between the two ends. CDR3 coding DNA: TGTGCCACCAGTGACTCCATCGACCGCGGGAATGAGCAGTTCTTC. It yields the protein CATSDSIDRGNEQFF.

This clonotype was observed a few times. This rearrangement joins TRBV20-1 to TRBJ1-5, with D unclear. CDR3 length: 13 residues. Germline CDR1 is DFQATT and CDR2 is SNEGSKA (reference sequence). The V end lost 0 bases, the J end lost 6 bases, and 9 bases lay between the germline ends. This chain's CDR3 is CSARDKGSQPQHF. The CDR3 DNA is TGCAGTGCTAGAGATAAAGGGAGTCAGCCCCAGCATTTT.

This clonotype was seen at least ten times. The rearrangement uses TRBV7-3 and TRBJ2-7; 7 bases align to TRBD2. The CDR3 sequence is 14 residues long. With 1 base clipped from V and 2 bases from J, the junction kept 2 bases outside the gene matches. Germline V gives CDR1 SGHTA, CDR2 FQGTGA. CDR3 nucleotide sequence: TGTGCCAGCAGCTTAAGGGGACTACCCTACGAGCAGTACTTC. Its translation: CASSLRGLPYEQYF.

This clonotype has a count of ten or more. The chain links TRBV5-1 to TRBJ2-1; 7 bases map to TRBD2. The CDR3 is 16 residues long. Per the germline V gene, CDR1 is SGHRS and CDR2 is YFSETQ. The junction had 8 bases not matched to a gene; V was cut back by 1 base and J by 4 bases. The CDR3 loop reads CASSLTSARLYNEQFF. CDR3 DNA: TGCGCCAGCAGCTTGACTAGCGCTAGATTATACAATGAGCAGTTCTTC.

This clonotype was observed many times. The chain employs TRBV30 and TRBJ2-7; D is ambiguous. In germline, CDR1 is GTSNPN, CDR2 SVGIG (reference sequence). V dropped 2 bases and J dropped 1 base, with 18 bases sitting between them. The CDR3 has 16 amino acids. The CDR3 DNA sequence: TGTGCCTGGAGTCCACACTCTAGACCCTATTCCTACGAGCAGTACTTC. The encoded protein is CAWSPHSRPYSYEQYF.

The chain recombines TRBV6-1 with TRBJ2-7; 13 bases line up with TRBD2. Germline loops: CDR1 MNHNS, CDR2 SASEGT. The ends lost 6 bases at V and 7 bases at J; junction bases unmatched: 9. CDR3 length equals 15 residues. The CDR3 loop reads CASSPGTSGMEEQYF. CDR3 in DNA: TGTGCCAGCAGCCCAGGGACTAGCGGGATGGAGGAGCAGTACTTC.

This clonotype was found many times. The CDR3 DNA follows: TGTGCCAGCAGCTTAAGCGTTTACACCGGGGAGCTGTTTTTT. Translation gives CASSLSVYTGELFF. The rearrangement uses TRBV7-8 and TRBJ2-2, with D unclear. Trimming left V 2 bases short and J 3 bases short, with 7 bases between. Germline V gene sequence: CDR1 SGHVS, CDR2 FQNEAQ. The CDR3 length is 14 residues.

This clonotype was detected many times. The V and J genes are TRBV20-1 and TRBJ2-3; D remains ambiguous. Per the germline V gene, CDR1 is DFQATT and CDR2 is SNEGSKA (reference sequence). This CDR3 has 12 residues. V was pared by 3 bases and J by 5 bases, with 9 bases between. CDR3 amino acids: CSASPWRDTQYF. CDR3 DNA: TGCAGTGCTAGCCCCTGGAGAGATACGCAGTATTTT.

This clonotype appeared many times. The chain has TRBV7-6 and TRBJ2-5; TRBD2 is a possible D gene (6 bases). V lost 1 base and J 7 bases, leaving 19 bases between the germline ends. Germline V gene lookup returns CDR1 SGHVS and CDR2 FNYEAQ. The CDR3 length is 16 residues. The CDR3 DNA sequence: TGTGCCAGCAGCTTAGGAGATACGGGAGACCCCTCGACCCAGTACTTC. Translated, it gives CASSLGDTGDPSTQYF.

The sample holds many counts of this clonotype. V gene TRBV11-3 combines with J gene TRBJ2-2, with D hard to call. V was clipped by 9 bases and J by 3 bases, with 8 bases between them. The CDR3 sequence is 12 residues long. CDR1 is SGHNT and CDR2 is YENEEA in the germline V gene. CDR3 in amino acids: CASSRDTGELFF. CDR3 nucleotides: TGTGCCAGTTCCCGGGACACCGGGGAGCTGTTTTTT.

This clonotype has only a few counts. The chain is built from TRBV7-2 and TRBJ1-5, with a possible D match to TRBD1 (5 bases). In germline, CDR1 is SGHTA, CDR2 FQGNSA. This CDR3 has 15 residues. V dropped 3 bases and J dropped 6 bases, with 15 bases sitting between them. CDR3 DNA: TGTGCCAGCAGCTTGTCGGGGCACCCCAGTCAGCCCCAGCATTTT. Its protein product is CASSLSGHPSQPQHF.

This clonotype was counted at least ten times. Written as DNA, the CDR3 is TGTGCCAGCAGTCGGGACAGAGAATACTACGAGCAGTACTTC. Amino acid sequence: CASSRDREYYEQYF. V is TRBV2 and J is TRBJ2-7; TRBD1 matches at 7 bases. This CDR3 is 14 amino acids long. V lost 5 bases and J lost 3; bases outside the gene matches: 7. Germline assignment: CDR1 SNHLY and CDR2 FYNNEI.